Following are 29 T cell receptor beta chains from one sample sequenced in a study of CD4 T cells in relation to SARS-CoV-2 and coronaviruses. The unexposed donors gave CD4+ T cells in about 2010-2019, prior to COVID-19. The cells were cultured for 9 to 11 days before CD4+ T cells were isolated. Their recognized antigens are unknown. Assay used: immunoSEQ multiplex PCR; TCRdb lists only in-frame clones, some missing. Of more than 25,000 clones in the sample, about two thirds are singletons; the top ten hold roughly 21%. Sequencing input: CD4+ T cells from PBMCs, cultured in vitro. The receptors were gathered from a human donor in good health.

This clone appeared a single time. The chain has TRBV1 and TRBJ1-1; the table names TRBD1, a call not compared with the DNA. TRBV1 is classified as a pseudogene. The CDR3 totals 13 residues. DNA of the CDR3: TGCACCACCAGGGGGCAGGAGAACACTGAAGCTTTCTTT. Protein product: CTTRGQENTEAFF.

The chain links TRBV19 to TRBJ1-2; D unresolved. Per the germline V gene, CDR1 is LNHDA and CDR2 is SQIVND (reference sequence). The ends were cut back, 5 bases at V and 4 bases at J, with 20 bases in the middle. The CDR3 extends over 16 amino acids. In DNA form, the CDR3 reads TGTGCCAGTAGTCGCTACGGGGAGGGTTCGTCCTATGGCTACACCTTC. Translated, it gives CASSRYGEGSSYGYTF.

This clone was observed a handful of times. The gene calls are TRBV5-6 and TRBJ2-1; TRBD2 matches at 11 bases. Germline V gene data show CDR1 as SGHDT and CDR2 as YYEEEE. V was clipped by 2 bases and J by 8 bases; unmatched bases: 0. The CDR3 runs 13 residues. CDR3 loop: CASSLLAGDEQFF. The DNA for the CDR3 is TGTGCCAGCAGCTTACTAGCGGGGGATGAGCAGTTCTTC.

The V gene is TRBV9, the J gene TRBJ2-2; D might be TRBD1 (5 bases). The germline CDR1 and CDR2 sequences are SGDLS and YYNGEE. Deletions cut 4 bases from V and 0 bases from J, with 16 bases between. The CDR3 covers 17 residues. DNA of the CDR3: TGTGCCAGCAGCCCCCAGGGCAGCTTTGCGAACACCGGGGAGCTGTTTTTT. Translating it yields CASSPQGSFANTGELFF.

This clone was observed once. This chain joins TRBV2 and TRBJ1-1, with D possibly being TRBD1 (5 bases). Germline V CDR1 and CDR2: SNHLY, FYNNEI. The CDR3 extends over 14 amino acids. The V end lost 6 bases, the J end lost 1 base, and 12 bases lay between the germline ends. The CDR3 reads CASRAGTQNTEAFF. The CDR3 region has the DNA TGTGCCAGCAGGGCCGGGACTCAGAACACTGAAGCTTTCTTT.

The chain combines TRBV6-5 with TRBJ1-4; D not certain. The length of the CDR3 is 14 residues. Trimming removed 0 bases from V and 7 bases from J, with 9 bases in between. Germline-derived CDR1 and CDR2 are MNHEY and SVGAGI. The CDR3 reads CASSYSASTEKLFF. The CDR3 coding sequence is TGTGCCAGCAGTTACTCCGCGAGTACTGAAAAACTGTTTTTT.

The chain employs TRBV30 and TRBJ1-4, with 7 bases fitting TRBD1. J gave up 7 bases and V 5 bases, and 7 bases lay outside the gene matches. The CDR3 loop spans 13 amino acids. The V gene's germline CDR1 is GTSNPN and CDR2 SVGIG (reference sequence). The DNA for the CDR3 is TGTGCCTGGGCGACAGGGTGGGCTGAAAAACTGTTTTTT. Translating gives CAWATGWAEKLFF.

The V and J genes are TRBV11-3 and TRBJ2-3; D possibly corresponds to TRBD2 (7 bases). The CDR3 length is 17 residues. Germline CDR1 and CDR2: SGHNT and YENEEA. Trimming removed 1 base at V and 3 bases at J, with 17 bases between. The CDR3 protein is CASSLGEGGGLTDTQYF. The DNA of the CDR3 is TGTGCCAGCAGCTTAGGGGAGGGGGGGGGCCTTACAGATACGCAGTATTTT. The entire variable domain, with the rest obtained from reference TRBV11-3 and TRBJ2-3, is as follows: EAGVVQSPRYKIIEKKQPVAFWCNPISGHNTLYWYLQNLGQGPELLIRYENEEAVDDSQLPKDRFSAERLKGVDSTLKIQPAELGDSAVYLCASSLGEGGGLTDTQYFGPGTRLTVL.

This chain connects TRBV6-6 to TRBJ1-1; no clear D. This CDR3 is built from 12 residues. Trimming shortened V by 7 bases and J by 3 bases, and 9 bases separated the two germline ends. Germline values: CDR1 MNHNY, CDR2 SVGAGI (reference sequence). The DNA for the CDR3 is TGTGCCAGCACCCGCGCGGACACTGAAGCTTTCTTT. It codes for CASTRADTEAFF.

This chain uses TRBV30 with TRBJ1-1; the D gene is possibly TRBD1 (5 bases). The germline V gene has CDR1 GTSNPN and CDR2 SVGIG (reference sequence). With 2 bases removed from V and 3 bases from J, the gap between germline ends came to 10 bases. The CDR3 contains 13 residues. CDR3 protein: CAWSTGVHTEAFF. CDR3 in DNA: TGTGCCTGGAGTACGGGGGTGCACACTGAAGCTTTCTTT. Supplemented by reference TRBV30 and TRBJ1-1, the full variable domain reads SQTIHQWPATLVQPVGSPLSLECTVEGTSNPNLYWYRQAAGRGLQLLFYSVGIGQISSEVPQNLSASRPQDRQFILSSKKLLLSDSGFYLCAWSTGVHTEAFFGQGTRLTVV.

The V gene is TRBV2, the J gene TRBJ1-2; D unresolved. The CDR3 has 13 amino acids. V was shortened by 8 bases and J by 7 bases, with 17 bases between the two germline ends. Germline CDR1 reads SNHLY; CDR2 reads FYNNEI. CDR3 nucleotide sequence: TGTGCCAGCTCCCCGGAGATGGGTGGTGGCTACACCTTC. Translated, it gives CASSPEMGGGYTF.

V is TRBV6-2 or TRBV6-3 and J is TRBJ2-1; D not resolved. CDR3 length equals 13 residues. The V end lost 4 bases, the J end lost 4 bases, and 8 bases lay between the germline ends. The germline V gene has CDR1 MNHEY and CDR2 SVGEGT. CDR3 DNA: TGTGCCAGCAGTTTCGGACCTTACAATGAGCAGTTCTTC. Translated: CASSFGPYNEQFF.

This chain uses TRBV11-3 with TRBJ2-1; 9 bases match TRBD2. The CDR3 loop spans 16 amino acids. With V trimmed by 5 bases and J by 0 bases, 5 bases remained unmatched. Germline values: CDR1 SGHNT, CDR2 YENEEA. Here the CDR3 reads CASSRGLASSYNEQFF. DNA of the CDR3: TGTGCCAGCAGCCGAGGACTAGCGAGCTCCTACAATGAGCAGTTCTTC.

This clone appeared once. V is TRBV12-5 and J is TRBJ1-2; weak D call: TRBD1 (6 bases). The germline V gene has CDR1 LGHNT and CDR2 FRNRAP. The CDR3 is 17 amino acids. V lost 0 bases to trimming and J lost 1 base, with 15 bases between them. CDR3 bases: TGTGCTAGTGGTTTGGTACAGGGAAGAACCGATAACTATGGCTACACCTTC. Translated: CASGLVQGRTDNYGYTF.

The V and J genes are TRBV2 and TRBJ2-5, with D perhaps assigned TRBD1 or TRBD2 (6 bases each). With 10 bases removed from V and 3 bases from J, the gap between germline ends came to 12 bases. The V gene's germline CDR1 is SNHLY and CDR2 FYNNEI. This CDR3 is built from 12 residues. The CDR3 nucleotides read TGTGCCAACACCGGGGGCGAAGAGACCCAGTACTTC. Translating it yields CANTGGEETQYF.

J is TRBJ1-6 and V is TRBV7-3; TRBD1 might be the D (5 bases). CDR3 length: 14 amino acids. Looked up from germline, CDR1 is SGHTA and CDR2 is FQGTGA. Trimming removed 1 base at V and 7 bases at J, with 8 bases between. CDR3 in DNA: TGTGCCAGCAGCTTAAGTGGACAAAATTCACCCCTCCACTTT. This codes for CASSLSGQNSPLHF.

The chain carries TRBV3-1 (or the pseudogene TRBV3-2) and TRBJ2-7, with TRBD1 identical over 9 bases. The CDR3 has 16 amino acids. The trim removed 4 bases at V and 3 bases at J, leaving 10 bases unmatched. CDR1 is LGHDT, CDR2 YNNKEL, per germline (reference sequence). Written as DNA, the CDR3 is TGTGCCAGCAGCCCCGACAGGGGGGAGGCCCTCTACGAGCAGTACTTC. Translating it yields CASSPDRGEALYEQYF.

This chain joins TRBV19 and TRBJ2-2; D not certain. Per the germline V gene, CDR1 is LNHDA and CDR2 is SQIVND (reference sequence). V was clipped by 9 bases and J by 1 base, with 12 bases between them. The CDR3 spans 14 residues. The CDR3 DNA is TGTGCCAGGGCCAGTCCGGGGAACACCGGGGAGCTGTTTTTT. Protein sequence: CARASPGNTGELFF.

This rearrangement joins TRBV7-2 to TRBJ2-7; D is perhaps TRBD1 (5 bases). CDR3 size: 15 residues. Germline V CDR1 and CDR2: SGHTA, FQGNSA. V dropped 2 bases and J dropped 3 bases, with 14 bases sitting between them. The CDR3 nucleotides are TGTGCCAGCAGCTTAAGGTCAGGGTCAGACTACGAGCAGTACTTC. This encodes CASSLRSGSDYEQYF.

In this sample, this clone turned up a few times. The chain has TRBV7-2 and TRBJ2-2; 8 bases fit TRBD1. The CDR3 length is 16 residues. CDR1 is SGHTA and CDR2 is FQGNSA in the germline V gene. Trimming removed 1 base from V and 4 bases from J; junction bases left unmatched: 5. CDR3 sequence (DNA): TGTGCCAGCAGCTTAGGGGACAGGACCATCACCGGGGAGCTGTTTTTT. Its protein product is CASSLGDRTITGELFF. The full variable domain, in which reference TRBV7-2 and TRBJ2-2 provide the parts outside the CDR3, is GAGVSQSPSNKVTEKGKDVELRCDPISGHTALYWYRQSLGQGLEFLIYFQGNSAPDKSGLPSDRFSAERTGGSVSTLTIQRTQQEDSAVYLCASSLGDRTITGELFFGEGSRLTVL.

In DNA, the CDR3 is TGTGCCAGCAGCTTAGCAGGGACAGACACTGAAGCTTTCTTT. It translates to CASSLAGTDTEAFF. The chain combines TRBV7-9 with TRBJ1-1, with 7 bases lining up with TRBD1. The CDR3 consists of 14 residues. The junction had 1 base not matched to a gene; V was cut back by 0 bases and J by 3 bases. Germline V CDR1 and CDR2: SEHNR, FQNEAQ (reference sequence). Together with reference TRBV7-9 and TRBJ1-1, the CDR3 gives the full variable domain: DTGVSQNPRHKITKRGQNVTFRCDPISEHNRLYWYRQTLGQGPEFLTYFQNEAQLEKSRLLSDRFSAERPKGSFSTLEIQRTEQGDSAMYLCASSLAGTDTEAFFGQGTRLTVV.

The chain employs TRBV3-1 (or the pseudogene TRBV3-2) and TRBJ2-2; D may match TRBD1 or TRBD2 (5 bases each). The V end lost 3 bases, the J end lost 3 bases, and 17 bases lay between the germline ends. CDR1 is LGHDT and CDR2 is YNNKEL in the germline V gene (reference sequence). This CDR3 contains 17 residues. The CDR3 DNA follows: TGTGCCAGCAGCCATCCCACAGGTCGGGATTACACCGGGGAGCTGTTTTTT. It codes for CASSHPTGRDYTGELFF.

The chain is built from TRBV10-3 and TRBJ2-3; D uncertain. The germline gives CDR1 ENHRY, CDR2 SYGVKD. CDR3 size: 16 residues. V lost 4 bases to trimming and J lost 1 base, with 15 bases between them. CDR3 residues: CAISATALMGTDTQYF. DNA for the CDR3: TGTGCCATCAGTGCGACGGCCCTGATGGGCACAGATACGCAGTATTTT.

The chain recombines TRBV29-1 with TRBJ1-2; D call uncertain. The germline CDR1 and CDR2 sequences are SQVTM and ANQGSEA. V lost 7 bases and J 4 bases, leaving 10 bases between the germline ends. The CDR3 covers 11 residues. The CDR3 nucleotides are TGCAGCGCGAGGACGGGCTATGGCTACACCTTC. It specifies CSARTGYGYTF. The whole variable domain, filled in from reference TRBV29-1 and TRBJ1-2, reads SAVISQKPSRDICQRGTSLTIQCQVDSQVTMMFWYRQQPGQSLTLIATANQGSEATYESGFVIDKFPISRPNLTFSTLTVSNMSPEDSSIYLCSARTGYGYTFGSGTRLTVV.

Comment on this clone: Other DNA sequences of this sample code for an identical CDR3. V is TRBV3-1 (or the pseudogene TRBV3-2) and J is TRBJ2-3; D unclear. In germline, CDR1 is LGHDT, CDR2 YNNKEL (reference sequence). Deletions cut 0 bases from V and 5 bases from J, with 6 bases between. CDR3 size: 13 residues. The CDR3 region has the DNA TGTGCCAGCAGCCAAGAAGGGTTAGATACGCAGTATTTT. Protein: CASSQEGLDTQYF.

The chain is built from TRBV6-2 or TRBV6-3 and TRBJ2-3; tentatively, D is TRBD1 (6 bases). This CDR3 comprises 16 residues. Per germline, CDR1 MNHEY and CDR2 SVGEGT. Trimming took off 6 bases at V and 6 bases at J, with 22 bases between the two ends. The CDR3 sequence: CASSGRWAGQGDTQYF. CDR3 nucleotide sequence: TGTGCCAGCAGCGGCCGGTGGGCGGGCCAGGGGGATACGCAGTATTTT.

The CDR3 loop is CASSVTGVQETQYF. Here the CDR3 DNA reads TGTGCCAGCAGCGTAACAGGGGTCCAAGAGACCCAGTACTTC. The chain combines TRBV9 with TRBJ2-5; 7 bases are shared with TRBD1. The CDR3 is 14 residues long. The V gene end was trimmed by 1 base and the J gene end by 1 base; junction bases not matched to a gene: 1. CDR1 is SGDLS, CDR2 YYNGEE, per germline. Full variable domain (remainder filled in from reference TRBV9 and TRBJ2-5): DSGVTQTPKHLITATGQRVTLRCSPRSGDLSVYWYQQSLDQGLQFLIQYYNGEERAKGNILERFSAQQFPDLHSELNLSSLELGDSALYFCASSVTGVQETQYFGPGTRLLVL.

This clone came up once. The J gene is TRBJ2-1, the V gene TRBV6-5, with TRBD1 matching 12 bases. CDR3 size: 14 residues. V gave up 10 bases and J gave up 5 bases; unmatched junction bases: 6. CDR1 MNHEY and CDR2 SVGAGI come from the germline V gene. CDR3 nucleotide sequence: TGTGCCACCGACCGGGACAGGGGGCACAATGAGCAGTTCTTC. It translates to CATDRDRGHNEQFF.

The V and J genes are TRBV6-2 or TRBV6-3 and TRBJ2-2; D possibly corresponds to TRBD2 (6 bases). Trimming cost V 2 bases and J 1 base, with 8 bases left between them. This CDR3 is built from 15 residues. Per germline, CDR1 MNHEY and CDR2 SVGEGT. This chain's CDR3 is CASSYISGNTGELFF. CDR3 bases: TGTGCCAGCAGTTACATTAGCGGGAACACCGGGGAGCTGTTTTTT.